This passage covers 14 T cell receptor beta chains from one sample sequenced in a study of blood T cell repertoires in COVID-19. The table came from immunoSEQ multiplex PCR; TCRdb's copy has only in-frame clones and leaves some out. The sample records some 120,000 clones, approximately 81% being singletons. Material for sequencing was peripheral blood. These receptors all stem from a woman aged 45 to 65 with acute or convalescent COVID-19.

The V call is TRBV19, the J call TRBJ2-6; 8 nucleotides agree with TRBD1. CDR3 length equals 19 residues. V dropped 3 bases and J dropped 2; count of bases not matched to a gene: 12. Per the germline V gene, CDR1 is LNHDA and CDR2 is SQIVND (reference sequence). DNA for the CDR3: TGTGCCAGTAGTATTTTTCCTAGGCAGGGGGCGACTGGGGCCAACGTCCTGACTTTC. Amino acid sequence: CASSIFPRQGATGANVLTF.

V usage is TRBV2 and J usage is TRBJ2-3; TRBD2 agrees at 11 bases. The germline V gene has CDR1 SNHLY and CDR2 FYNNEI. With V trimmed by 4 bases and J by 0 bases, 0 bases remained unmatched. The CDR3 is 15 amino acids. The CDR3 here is CASSGTSGSTDTQYF. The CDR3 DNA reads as TGTGCCAGCAGTGGGACTAGCGGGAGCACAGATACGCAGTATTTT.

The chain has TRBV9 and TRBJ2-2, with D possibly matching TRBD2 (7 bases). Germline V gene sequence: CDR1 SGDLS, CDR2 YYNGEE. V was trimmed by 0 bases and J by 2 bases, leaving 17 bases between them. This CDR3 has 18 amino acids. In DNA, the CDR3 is TGTGCCAGCAGCGTAGCCCGAGGGGGGGGGCCCAACACCGGGGAGCTGTTTTTT. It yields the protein CASSVARGGGPNTGELFF.

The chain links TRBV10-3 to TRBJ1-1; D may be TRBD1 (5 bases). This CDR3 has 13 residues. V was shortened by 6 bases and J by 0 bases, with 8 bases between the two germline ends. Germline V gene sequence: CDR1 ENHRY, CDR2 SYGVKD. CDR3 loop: CAIREGLNTEAFF. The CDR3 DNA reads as TGTGCCATCAGGGAGGGGCTGAACACTGAAGCTTTCTTT.

The CDR3 loop reads CASRHDRSYEQYF. CDR3 DNA sequence: TGTGCCAGCAGGCATGACAGGTCGTACGAGCAGTACTTC. The V call is TRBV27, the J call TRBJ2-7; D is possibly TRBD1 (6 bases). Between the trimmed V and J ends, which lost 6 bases and 4 bases, there was a span of 13 bases. CDR1 and CDR2 (germline): MNHEY, SMNVEV (reference sequence). This CDR3 has 13 amino acids.

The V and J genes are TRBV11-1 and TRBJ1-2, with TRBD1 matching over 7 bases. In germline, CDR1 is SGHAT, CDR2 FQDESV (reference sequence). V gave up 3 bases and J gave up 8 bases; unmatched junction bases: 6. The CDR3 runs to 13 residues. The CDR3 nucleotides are TGTGCCAGCAGCTTGAGGGGGCTGAGAGGCTACACCTTC. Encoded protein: CASSLRGLRGYTF.

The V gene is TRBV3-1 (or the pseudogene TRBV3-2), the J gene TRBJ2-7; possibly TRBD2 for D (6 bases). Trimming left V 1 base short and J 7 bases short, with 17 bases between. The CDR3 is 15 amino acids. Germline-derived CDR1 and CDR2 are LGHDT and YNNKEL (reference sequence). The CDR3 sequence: CASSQGRGTQVEQYF. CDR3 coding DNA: TGTGCCAGCAGCCAAGGGAGGGGCACTCAGGTGGAGCAGTACTTC.

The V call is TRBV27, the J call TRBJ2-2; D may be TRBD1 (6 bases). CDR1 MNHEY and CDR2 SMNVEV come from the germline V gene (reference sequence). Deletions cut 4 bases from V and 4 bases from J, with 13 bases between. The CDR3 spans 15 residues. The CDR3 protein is CASSSTATGTGELFF. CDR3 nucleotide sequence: TGTGCCAGCAGTTCCACGGCGACAGGCACCGGGGAGCTGTTTTTT.

The CDR3 DNA sequence: TGTGCCAGCAGTTTCTTGGGACAGTTAGTTTACGAGCAGTACTTC. Residues: CASSFLGQLVYEQYF. This chain joins TRBV28 and TRBJ2-7; 7 bases are shared with TRBD1. This CDR3 comprises 15 residues. CDR1 is MDHEN, CDR2 SYDVKM, per germline. V trimming: 3 bases; J trimming: 4 bases; junction bases outside the gene matches: 9.

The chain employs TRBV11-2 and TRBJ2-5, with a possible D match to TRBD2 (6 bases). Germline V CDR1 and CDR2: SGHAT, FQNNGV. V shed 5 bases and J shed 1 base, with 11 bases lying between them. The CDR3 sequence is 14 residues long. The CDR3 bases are TGTGCCAGCAGCAAAAAGACTAGCCAAGAGACCCAGTACTTC. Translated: CASSKKTSQETQYF.

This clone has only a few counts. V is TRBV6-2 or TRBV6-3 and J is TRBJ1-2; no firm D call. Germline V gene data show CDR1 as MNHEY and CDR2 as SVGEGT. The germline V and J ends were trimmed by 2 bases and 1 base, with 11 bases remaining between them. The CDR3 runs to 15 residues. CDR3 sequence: CASSYGDPSNYGYTF. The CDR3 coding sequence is TGTGCCAGCAGTTACGGCGACCCTAGTAACTATGGCTACACCTTC.

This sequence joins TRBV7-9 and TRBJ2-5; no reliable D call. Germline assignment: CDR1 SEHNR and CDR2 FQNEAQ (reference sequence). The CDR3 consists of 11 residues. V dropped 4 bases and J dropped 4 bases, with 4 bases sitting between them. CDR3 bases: TGTGCCAGCAGCTCATCAGAGACCCAGTACTTC. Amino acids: CASSSSETQYF.

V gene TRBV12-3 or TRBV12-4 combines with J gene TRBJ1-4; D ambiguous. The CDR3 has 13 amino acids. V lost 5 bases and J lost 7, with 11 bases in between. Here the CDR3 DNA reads TGTGCCAGCAGTGTGGGCCACGGTGAAAAACTGTTTTTT. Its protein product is CASSVGHGEKLFF.

The CDR3 loop is CASSPRWGQGTTYEQYF. In nucleotides, the CDR3 is TGTGCCAGCAGCCCTAGGTGGGGTCAGGGGACGACCTACGAGCAGTACTTC. The rearrangement joins TRBV7-9 to TRBJ2-7; D may be TRBD1 (6 bases). V was cut by 5 bases and J by 2 bases, with 22 bases left in between. CDR3 length equals 17 residues. Per germline, CDR1 SEHNR and CDR2 FQNEAQ (reference sequence).